This T cell receptor beta chain was profiled in a study of cytomegalovirus exposure and HLA in healthy donors. Study-wide points: It was about 180 TCR beta chains that were listed as cytomegalovirus-associated.

CDR1 and CDR2 (germline): MRHNA, SNTAGT. The germline V and J ends were trimmed by 0 bases and 2 bases, with 13 bases remaining between them. This CDR3 is built from 16 residues. The sample holds one count of this clone. Its antigen is currently unknown. Method: immunoSEQ multiplex PCR; TCRdb's copy keeps in-frame clones and lacks some. The profile shows 95,000 to 150,000 clones, roughly 90% of them singletons. This chain links TRBV6-4 with TRBJ2-5, with a possible D match to TRBD1 (5 bases). The TCR comes from a woman between 18 and 30 years old in good health and CMV-seropositive. Sequencing was carried out using PBMCs. CDR3 region: CASSDSTVKLQETQYF. The CDR3 DNA reads TGTGCCAGCAGTGACTCGACAGTAAAGTTGCAAGAGACCCAGTACTTC.